This TCR beta chain came from a study of blood T cell repertoires in COVID-19. The table came from immunoSEQ multiplex PCR; TCRdb's copy has only in-frame clones and leaves some out. The sample consists of about 260,000 clones, roughly 80% of them appearing once. V dropped 4 bases and J dropped 5 bases, with 18 bases sitting between them. The germline V gene has CDR1 SGHDT and CDR2 YYEEEE. The CDR3 runs to 15 residues. Sequenced: PBMCs or T cells enriched from blood (not recorded which). V gene TRBV5-6 combines with J gene TRBJ1-2, with D perhaps TRBD1 (5 bases). The TCR originated in a man in his thirties or forties with acute COVID-19. The CDR3 sequence: CASSLGGDPLYGYTF. Here the CDR3 DNA reads TGTGCCAGCAGCCTGGGGGGGGATCCCCTATATGGCTACACCTTC.